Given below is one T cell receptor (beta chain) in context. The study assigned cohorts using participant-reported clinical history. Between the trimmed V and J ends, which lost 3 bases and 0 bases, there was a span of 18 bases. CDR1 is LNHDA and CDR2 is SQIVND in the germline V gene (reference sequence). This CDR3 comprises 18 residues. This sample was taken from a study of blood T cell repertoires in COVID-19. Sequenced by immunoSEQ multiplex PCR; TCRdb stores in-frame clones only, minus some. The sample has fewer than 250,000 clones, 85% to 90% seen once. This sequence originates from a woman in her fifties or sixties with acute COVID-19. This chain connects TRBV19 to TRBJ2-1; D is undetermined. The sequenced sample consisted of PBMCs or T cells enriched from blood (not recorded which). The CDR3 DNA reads TGTGCCAGTAGTATGGAAGGCCTCGGCAGGTCCTCCTACAATGAGCAGTTCTTC. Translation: CASSMEGLGRSSYNEQFF.